The clone carrying this T cell receptor beta chain was observed once. V shed 4 bases and J 0 bases; nucleotides not matched to a gene: 2. CDR1 and CDR2 (germline): SNHLY, FYNNEI. This CDR3 has 16 residues. This entry comes from a study of blood T cell repertoires in COVID-19. Categorization into cohorts depended on clinical history that participants reported. The table came from immunoSEQ multiplex PCR; TCRdb's copy has only in-frame clones and leaves some out. There are 350,000 to 450,000 clones in the sample; just over 90% occur only once, and about 0.9% lies in the top ten. The gene calls are TRBV2 and TRBJ1-4, with 10 bases aligning to TRBD1. This TCR came from a woman between 35 and 50 years old who had been exposed to COVID-19. Material: PBMCs or T cells enriched from blood (not recorded which). This CDR3 reads CASSGTGGATNEKLFF. CDR3 nucleotide sequence: TGTGCCAGCAGTGGGACAGGGGGAGCAACTAATGAAAAACTGTTTTTT.